This T cell receptor beta chain was sequenced in a study of shared clonotypes between healthy human individuals. The protocol was immunoSEQ multiplex PCR, while the TCRdb copy is restricted to in-frame clones and leaves out a portion. This repertoire shows about 2,100,000 clones, about 93% found once; its top ten account for more than 1.5%. From germline, CDR1 is LNHDA and CDR2 SQIVND (reference sequence). V was clipped by 6 bases and J by 5 bases, with 23 bases between them. This CDR3 region has 16 residues. CD45RO-negative cells were positively selected for CCR7, leaving out terminally differentiated effector memory CD45RA+ cells.

The TCR sequence derives from a man between 18 and 29 years old in good health. Some clones in this sample may be carry-over from other donors' samples. Sequenced sample: naive CD8+ T cells from PBMCs. The chain uses TRBV19 and TRBJ2-7, with D perhaps matching TRBD1 (8 bases). DNA of the CDR3: TGTGCCAGTAGGTTCCGCCGGGAGGACAGGGCGGACGAGCAGTACTTC. Protein product: CASRFRREDRADEQYF.